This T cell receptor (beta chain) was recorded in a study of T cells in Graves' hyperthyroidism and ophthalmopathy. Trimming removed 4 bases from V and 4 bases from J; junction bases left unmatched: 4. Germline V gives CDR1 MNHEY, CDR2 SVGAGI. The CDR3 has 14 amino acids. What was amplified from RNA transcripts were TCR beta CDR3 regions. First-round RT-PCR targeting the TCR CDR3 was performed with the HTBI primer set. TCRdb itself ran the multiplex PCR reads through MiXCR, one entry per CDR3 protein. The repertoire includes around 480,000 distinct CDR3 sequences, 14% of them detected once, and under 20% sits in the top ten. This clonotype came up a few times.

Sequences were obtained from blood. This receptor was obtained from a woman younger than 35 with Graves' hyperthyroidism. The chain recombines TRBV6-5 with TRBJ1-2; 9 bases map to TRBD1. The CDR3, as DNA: TGTGCCAGCAGTTTCGGACAGGGGCTCTATGGCTACACCTTC. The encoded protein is CASSFGQGLYGYTF.